This T cell receptor beta chain emerged from a study of CD8+CD57+ T cells in acquired aplastic anemia. TCR beta VDJ combinations and CDR3 sequences were profiled from genomic DNA. Each CDR3 protein is one row after TCRdb ran MiXCR on the reads. The table includes about 81,000 distinct CDR3 sequences, over 35% detected once. The CDR3 spans 14 residues. Germline-derived CDR1 and CDR2 are LGHDT and YNNKEL (reference sequence). A remark on this clonotype: Germline and junction disagree at one end, which may indicate a read error.

The TCR comes from a human donor in good health, serving as a control. The V call is TRBV3-1, the J call TRBJ1-4; the D gene is possibly TRBD1 (5 bases). Sequenced material: sorted CD4+, CD8+, or CD8+CD57+ T cells (not recorded which) from PBMCs. The CDR3 coding sequence is TGTGCCAGCAGCAGTTGGGGGGAAGGTGAAAAACCGTTTTTT. Translation: CASSSWGEGEKPFF.